The 15 T cell receptor beta chains listed next were all sequenced from one sample in a study of technical replicates of blood from several donors. Repertoires were generated with immunoSEQ multiplex PCR, while TCRdb's copy carries only in-frame clones and drops some. The repertoire holds some 99,000 clones, with nearly 97% as singletons. Sequencing was done on a sample of T cells isolated from PBMCs. The receptors originated from a human donor in good health.

This clone was detected only a few times. The chain recombines TRBV5-6 with TRBJ1-1, with D hard to call. The V end was cut by 0 bases, the J end by 7 bases, with 10 bases between. Looked up from germline, CDR1 is SGHDT and CDR2 is YYEEEE. This CDR3 contains 13 residues. Here the CDR3 reads CASSLALTVEAFF. In nucleotides, the CDR3 is TGTGCCAGCAGCTTGGCGCTAACCGTTGAAGCTTTCTTT.

V usage is TRBV21-1 and J usage is TRBJ2-7; no check of the table's D call, TRBD1, against the DNA was made. TRBV21-1 is labeled a pseudogene. The CDR3 is made up of 13 amino acids. The CDR3 spells CASSVRGRDEQYF. The CDR3 DNA reads TGTGCCAGCAGCGTCAGGGGTAGGGACGAGCAGTACTTC.

The J gene is TRBJ1-2, the V gene TRBV27, with 8 bases matching TRBD1. Trimming cost V 5 bases and J 4 bases; bases outside gene matches: 3. CDR1 and CDR2 (germline): MNHEY, SMNVEV (reference sequence). CDR3 length: 13 amino acids. This chain's CDR3 is CASSRTGGYGYTF. The CDR3 bases are TGTGCCAGCAGTAGAACAGGGGGCTATGGCTACACCTTC.

V and J are TRBV7-6 and TRBJ1-3, with 7 bases matching TRBD1. Germline values: CDR1 SGHVS, CDR2 FNYEAQ. V lost 2 bases and J lost 2; bases outside the gene matches: 9. The CDR3 is 17 residues long. CDR3 bases: TGTGCCAGCAGCTTACTCGTGGACAGGAGCCCTGGAAACACCATATATTTT. Its translation: CASSLLVDRSPGNTIYF.

V usage is TRBV6-1 and J usage is TRBJ2-7; 11 bases align to TRBD2. The V gene end was trimmed by 4 bases and the J gene end by 2 bases; junction bases not matched to a gene: 7. CDR3 size: 16 residues. Germline V gives CDR1 MNHNS, CDR2 SASEGT. DNA of the CDR3: TGTGCCAGCAGTGCCACTAGCGGGGGAAGAGCCTACGAGCAGTACTTC. Translated, it gives CASSATSGGRAYEQYF.

This clone showed up just once. CDR3 bases: TGTGCCAGCAGTTTAACAGCTACTAACTATGGCTACACCTTC. This encodes CASSLTATNYGYTF. This chain joins TRBV27 and TRBJ1-2; D gene uncertain. The CDR3 loop spans 14 amino acids. Germline V lookup: CDR1 MNHEY, CDR2 SMNVEV (reference sequence). The V and J ends lost 2 bases and 0 bases respectively, with 7 bases between them.

This chain links TRBV6-5 with TRBJ2-7, with TRBD1 matching 8 bases. The germline V gene has CDR1 MNHEY and CDR2 SVGAGI. After removal of 4 bases from V and 3 bases from J, the junction contained 11 bases not matched to a gene. The CDR3 has 16 amino acids. The CDR3 DNA reads as TGTGCCAGCAGTTCTCCAGGACAGGGTCGGGACTACGAGCAGTACTTC. Translation: CASSSPGQGRDYEQYF.

The V call is TRBV5-1, the J call TRBJ1-1; 8 bases are a match to TRBD1. This CDR3 region has 15 residues. Germline V lookup: CDR1 SGHRS, CDR2 YFSETQ. The junction had 7 bases not matched to a gene; V was cut back by 5 bases and J by 1 base. The CDR3 DNA follows: TGCGCCAGCAGTCTTCAGGGGGCATCGAACACTGAAGCTTTCTTT. Encoded protein: CASSLQGASNTEAFF. Looking up the rest from reference TRBV5-1 and TRBJ1-1 gives the full variable domain: KAGVTQTPRYLIKTRGQQVTLSCSPISGHRSVSWYQQTPGQGLQFLFEYFSETQRNKGNFPGRFSGRQFSNSRSEMNVSTLELGDSALYLCASSLQGASNTEAFFGQGTRLTVV.

This rearrangement joins TRBV11-2 to TRBJ2-7; 7 positions agree with TRBD1. From germline, CDR1 is SGHAT and CDR2 FQNNGV. The CDR3 loop spans 13 amino acids. The V segment lost 7 bases and the J segment 8 bases; nucleotides outside the gene matches: 11. CDR3 coding DNA: TGTGCCAGCAACGAATTAGACAGGGCCCAGCAGTACTTC. The encoded protein is CASNELDRAQQYF.

This clone was found once. This rearrangement joins TRBV19 to TRBJ1-2; D perhaps matches TRBD1 (6 bases). V lost 10 bases and J lost 2, with 26 bases in between. This CDR3 region has 17 residues. CDR1 is LNHDA, CDR2 SQIVND, per germline (reference sequence). The CDR3 DNA follows: TGTGCCACCTCATCGTTCCGCTCGGGACAAACAAACTATGGCTACACCTTC. It specifies CATSSFRSGQTNYGYTF.

This chain uses TRBV11-3 with TRBJ1-2, with D maybe TRBD1 (5 bases). V gave up 9 bases and J gave up 2 bases, with 22 bases separating them. Germline-derived CDR1 and CDR2 are SGHNT and YENEEA. The CDR3 is 16 amino acids. For the CDR3, the DNA is TGTGCCAGATTTAGAGGCACGCAGACAGAAAACTATGGCTACACCTTC. Translating gives CARFRGTQTENYGYTF. Full variable domain (outside the CDR3, taken from reference TRBV11-3 and TRBJ1-2): EAGVVQSPRYKIIEKKQPVAFWCNPISGHNTLYWYLQNLGQGPELLIRYENEEAVDDSQLPKDRFSAERLKGVDSTLKIQPAELGDSAVYLCARFRGTQTENYGYTFGSGTRLTVV.

The chain has TRBV18 and TRBJ2-3; 13 positions agree with TRBD2. With V trimmed by 3 bases and J by 5 bases, 5 bases remained unmatched. Germline V gene lookup returns CDR1 KGHSH and CDR2 LQKENI. The CDR3 contains 16 residues. The CDR3 loop is CASSPGLAGDRDTQYF. CDR3 nucleotide sequence: TGTGCCAGCTCACCCGGACTAGCGGGAGACCGAGATACGCAGTATTTT.

A note on this clone: A junction boundary mismatches the germline segment, possibly from a read error. The V call is TRBV19, the J call TRBJ2-2; 8 bases fit TRBD2. Germline CDR1 and CDR2: LNHDA and SQIVND (reference sequence). CDR3 length: 15 residues. Here the CDR3 DNA reads TGTGCCAGTAGTATTGGCGGGAGGAACAACGGGGAGCTGTTTTTT. This codes for CASSIGGRNNGELFF.

The J gene is TRBJ2-4, the V gene TRBV5-4, with D perhaps TRBD2 (5 bases). CDR1 SGHNT and CDR2 YYREEE come from the germline V gene (reference sequence). The CDR3 consists of 12 residues. V was shortened by 5 bases and J by 3 bases, with 6 bases between the two germline ends. The CDR3 is CASSGGKNIQYF. The CDR3 DNA follows: TGTGCCAGCAGTGGAGGCAAAAACATTCAGTACTTC.

This rearrangement joins TRBV6-1 to TRBJ2-7; D gene unclear. The germline V and J ends were trimmed by 4 bases and 1 base, with 2 bases remaining between them. The CDR3 length is 11 residues. Germline CDR1 reads MNHNS; CDR2 reads SASEGT. The CDR3 nucleotides are TGTGCCAGCAGTGCATCCTACGAGCAGTACTTC. Its translation is CASSASYEQYF.